Listed below are T cell receptor beta chains from one sample, sequenced in a study of T cells in localized non-small cell lung cancer. Profiled with immunoSEQ multiplex PCR; TCRdb holds only in-frame clones, not every one. The sample records 70,000 to 75,000 clones, about 81% being singletons. The sample here was peripheral blood, taken before any cancer treatment. These receptors came from a female donor aged 60 or older with stage I lung adenocarcinoma. Each CDR3 is given with its conserved first and last residue. The order of the fields is J gene, clone size, D gene, V gene, CDR3 protein, CDR3 DNA. The D gene is left open where the match is weak. Clone size is not always given. Where it is, it says once, few, many or a class for expanded clones.

>TRBJ1-2|once|.|TRBV6-5
CASSSILYGYTF
TGTGCCAGCAGTTCCATCCTCTATGGCTACACCTTC
>TRBJ2-7|.|.|TRBV7-6
CASSLITGGSYEQYF
TGTGCCAGCAGCTTGATCACAGGAGGGTCATACGAGCAGTACTTC
>TRBJ1-3|medium-sized|TRBD1|TRBV6-5
CASSYTQGGGNTIYF
TGTGCCAGCAGTTACACACAGGGGGGCGGAAACACCATATATTTT
>TRBJ2-7|.|.|TRBV11-3
CASSLLGLRSYEQYF
TGTGCCAGCAGCTTATTGGGACTGAGATCCTACGAGCAGTACTTC
>TRBJ2-2|.|.|TRBV4-3
CASSQGTTGGYTGELFF
TGCGCCAGCAGCCAAGGTACGACAGGAGGTTACACCGGGGAGCTGTTTTTT
>TRBJ2-3|.|.|TRBV4-3
CASSPQSITLTDTQYF
TGCGCCAGCAGCCCCCAATCAATCACCCTCACAGATACGCAGTATTTT
>TRBJ1-3|.|TRBD1|TRBV5-1
CASSLDTGAGNTIYF
TGCGCCAGCAGCCTAGATACAGGGGCTGGAAACACCATATATTTT
>TRBJ2-5|once|.|TRBV27
CASSSSVAGGETQYF
TGTGCCAGCAGTTCTTCCGTGGCGGGTGGGGAGACCCAGTACTTC
>TRBJ2-6|.|TRBD1|TRBV5-3
CARGTGGDLNCGANVLTF
TGTGCCAGAGGAACAGGGGGCGATTTAAACTGTGGGGCCAACGTCCTGACTTTC
>TRBJ2-5|.|TRBD1|TRBV5-1
CASKGTGGLETQYF
TGCGCCAGCAAGGGGACAGGGGGCTTGGAGACCCAGTACTTC
>TRBJ2-7|.|.|TRBV6-6
CASKASAGDSYEQYF
TGTGCCAGCAAGGCTTCGGCAGGGGACTCCTACGAGCAGTACTTC
>TRBJ1-3|.|.|TRBV20-1
CSASPGDTIYF
TGCAGTGCTAGTCCGGGGGACACCATATATTTT
>TRBJ2-3|once|TRBD2|TRBV10-1
CASSESTSMSTDTQYF
TGCGCCAGCAGTGAGTCGACTAGCATGAGCACAGATACGCAGTATTTT
>TRBJ1-5|.|.|TRBV5-6
CASSLESENQPQHF
TGTGCCAGCAGCTTGGAAAGCGAGAATCAGCCCCAGCATTTT
>TRBJ2-1|.|TRBD2|TRBV9
CASSVVARTSGYNEQFF
TGTGCCAGCAGCGTTGTGGCCCGGACTAGCGGATACAATGAGCAGTTCTTC
>TRBJ2-1|medium-sized|.|TRBV6-5
CASSGGGGSYNEQFF
TGTGCCAGCAGTGGAGGGGGTGGCTCCTACAATGAGCAGTTCTTC
>TRBJ2-5|.|.|TRBV9
CASSVGPYQETQYF
TGTGCCAGCAGCGTAGGTCCGTACCAAGAGACCCAGTACTTC
>TRBJ2-5|.|TRBD1|TRBV15
CATSRETGKEKTQYF
TGTGCCACCAGCAGAGAGACAGGGAAAGAAAAGACCCAGTACTTC
>TRBJ2-5|.|TRBD1|TRBV5-1
CASSFGTGDYLGETQYF
TGCGCCAGCAGCTTCGGGACAGGGGACTACTTAGGGGAGACCCAGTACTTC
>TRBJ2-1|.|TRBD2|TRBV5-4
CASSLGGGGAYNEQFF
TGTGCCAGCAGCTTGGGTGGCGGGGGGGCCTACAATGAGCAGTTCTTC
>TRBJ2-7|.|.|TRBV4-1
CASSLDLSSYPYEQYF
TGCGCCAGCAGCCTAGACCTGAGTAGCTACCCCTACGAGCAGTACTTC
>TRBJ1-4|.|TRBD1|TRBV6-1
CASSERTGQAEKLFF
TGTGCCAGCAGTGAGAGGACAGGGCAGGCTGAAAAACTGTTTTTT
>TRBJ2-1|.|TRBD2|TRBV2
CASGLVSNEQFF
TGTGCCAGCGGACTAGTTTCTAATGAGCAGTTCTTC
>TRBJ2-3|once|TRBD1|TRBV19
CATGQGARDTQYF
TGTGCCACGGGACAGGGGGCGCGCGATACGCAGTATTTT
>TRBJ2-3|.|.|TRBV5-1
CASSLDRPEIGSTQYF
TGCGCCAGCAGCTTGGATCGGCCGGAAATTGGGAGTACGCAGTATTTT
>TRBJ1-6|.|.|TRBV9
CASSVVSYNSPLHF
TGTGCCAGCAGCGTAGTGTCCTATAATTCACCCCTCCACTTT
>TRBJ2-5|.|TRBD2|TRBV5-4
CASSGVLAGGPSQETQYF
TGTGCCAGCAGCGGAGTGCTAGCGGGGGGGCCGAGCCAAGAGACCCAGTACTTC
>TRBJ2-7|.|TRBD1|TRBV2
CASSDAGTVYEQYF
TGTGCCAGCAGTGACGCCGGGACAGTCTACGAGCAGTACTTC
>TRBJ1-4|.|.|TRBV2
CASQFEKGSNEKLFF
TGTGCCAGCCAATTTGAAAAGGGATCTAATGAAAAACTGTTTTTT
>TRBJ2-3|.|TRBD1|TRBV7-7
CASSLDRGDTQYF
TGTGCTAGCAGCTTGGACAGGGGCGATACGCAGTATTTT
>TRBJ1-4|.|.|TRBV4-1
CASSQAGGTNEKLFF
TGCGCCAGCAGCCAAGCGGGGGGTACTAATGAAAAACTGTTTTTT
>TRBJ1-4|.|.|TRBV19
CATFPPGGQGGKLFF
TGTGCCACCTTTCCCCCGGGGGGGCAGGGAGGAAAACTGTTTTTT
>TRBJ1-1|.|.|TRBV2
CASSRDMNTEAFF
TGTGCCAGCTCGAGGGATATGAACACTGAAGCTTTCTTT
>TRBJ2-7|.|.|TRBV19
CASSIVVGEGEQYF
TGTGCCAGTAGTATCGTAGTGGGAGAAGGCGAGCAGTACTTC
>TRBJ2-7|.|.|TRBV4-1
CASSQPLGAEAYEQYF
TGCGCCAGCAGCCAACCCCTGGGGGCCGAAGCCTACGAGCAGTACTTC
>TRBJ1-3|once|.|TRBV28
CASSDAGARGNTIYF
TGTGCCAGCAGTGACGCAGGGGCGCGGGGAAACACCATATATTTT
>TRBJ1-5|.|TRBD1|TRBV9
CASSPQGDHQPQHF
TGTGCCAGCAGCCCCCAGGGGGATCATCAGCCCCAGCATTTT
>TRBJ2-3|once|.|TRBV7-6
CASSLGLAGADTQYF
TGTGCCAGCAGCTTAGGGCTAGCCGGTGCAGATACGCAGTATTTT
>TRBJ1-2|few|TRBD1|TRBV18
CASSPLPQGDYGYTF
TGTGCCAGCTCACCACTACCCCAGGGGGACTATGGCTACACCTTC
>TRBJ1-3|.|.|TRBV11-2
CASSGNTIYF
TGTGCCAGCAGTGGAAACACCATATATTTT
>TRBJ2-7|.|.|TRBV5-1
CASSLNGPMAPYEQYF
TGCGCCAGCAGCTTAAACGGACCTATGGCGCCCTACGAGCAGTACTTC
>TRBJ2-3|.|.|TRBV5-1
CASSPFMLTDTQYF
TGCGCCAGCAGCCCGTTTATGCTGACAGATACGCAGTATTTT
>TRBJ2-7|.|TRBD1|TRBV5-4
CASSVDRGPYEQYF
TGTGCCAGCAGCGTGGACAGGGGACCCTACGAGCAGTACTTC
>TRBJ1-3|once|.|TRBV11-3
CASSSGAGNTIYF
TGTGCCAGCAGCTCCGGGGCTGGAAACACCATATATTTT
>TRBJ2-2|.|TRBD1|TRBV6-1
CASSEFGRGPTGELFF
TGTGCCAGCAGTGAATTTGGCAGGGGGCCCACCGGGGAGCTGTTTTTT
>TRBJ2-2|.|TRBD2|TRBV5-4
CASNLAGGPAGELFF
TGTGCCAGCAACCTAGCGGGGGGGCCGGCCGGGGAGCTGTTTTTT
>TRBJ1-3|.|.|TRBV6-1
CASRTTSGNTIYF
TGTGCCAGCAGGACGACCTCTGGAAACACCATATATTTT
>TRBJ2-7|.|.|TRBV6-1
CASSGTTGGYEQYF
TGTGCCAGCAGTGGGACCACCGGGGGCTACGAGCAGTACTTC